The 25 T cell receptor beta chains below were found in one sample sequenced in a study of blood T cells in healthy people across ages. Using a J-beta primer mix together with a sample-barcoded 5' primer, a second PCR was run for about 7 to 12 cycles. Via MiXCR, TCRdb re-called the 5' RACE reads, giving one row per CDR3 protein. The sample has about 1.4 million distinct CDR3 sequences, 59% seen once. Sequencing was performed on blood. These receptors were collected from a man in his late teens or twenties in good health.

This chain links TRBV7-2 with TRBJ2-1; 7 bases are a match to TRBD1. Germline V gives CDR1 SGHTA, CDR2 FQGNSA. This CDR3 is 16 amino acids long. With V trimmed by 6 bases and J by 0 bases, 8 bases remained unmatched. DNA for the CDR3: TGTGCCAGCAGGCCGCGGACAGGAGCCTCCTACAATGAGCAGTTCTTC. It specifies CASRPRTGASYNEQFF.

This clonotype was seen only once. The chain joins TRBV4-1 to TRBJ1-2; no clear D gene. The germline V and J ends were trimmed by 2 bases and 4 bases, with 11 bases remaining between them. The length of the CDR3 is 14 residues. Germline V CDR1 and CDR2: MGHRA, YSYEKL. CDR3 amino acids: CASSQSLQLYGYTF. CDR3 in DNA: TGCGCCAGCAGCCAATCGTTACAGCTCTATGGCTACACCTTC.

This chain connects TRBV27 to TRBJ2-7, with 7 nucleotides matching TRBD1. J gave up 4 bases and V 3 bases, and 9 bases lay outside the gene matches. From germline, CDR1 is MNHEY and CDR2 SMNVEV (reference sequence). This CDR3 spans 15 amino acids. The CDR3 nucleotides read TGTGCCAGCAGTTTGGGGACAGCCCCCGGATACGAGCAGTACTTC. Amino acid sequence: CASSLGTAPGYEQYF.

The chain has TRBV20-1 and TRBJ1-1, with no clear D. Trimming stripped 3 bases from V and 3 bases from J, with 11 bases between. The CDR3 extends over 13 amino acids. CDR1 is DFQATT, CDR2 SNEGSKA, per germline (reference sequence). CDR3 in amino acids: CSASPTEYTEAFF. The CDR3 DNA reads as TGCAGTGCTAGCCCAACAGAGTACACTGAAGCTTTCTTT.

This clonotype occurred a few times. The chain links TRBV4-1 to TRBJ2-7, with 8 nucleotides matching TRBD2. The ends lost 1 base at V and 1 base at J; junction bases unmatched: 9. Per the germline V gene, CDR1 is MGHRA and CDR2 is YSYEKL. The CDR3 contains 17 residues. CDR3 coding DNA: TGCGCCAGCAGCCAAGGTGTCGGGGGGGATACATCCTACGAGCAGTACTTC. Amino acid sequence: CASSQGVGGDTSYEQYF.

The sample holds a few counts of this clonotype. This chain uses TRBV6-2 or TRBV6-3 with TRBJ2-7; D possibly uses TRBD1 or TRBD2 (5 bases each). The CDR3 is 17 amino acids. Germline CDR1 reads MNHEY; CDR2 reads SVGEGT. V was pared by 4 bases and J by 0 bases, with 19 bases between. In DNA form, the CDR3 reads TGTGCCAGCAGTTCAGCCCTTTGGGACGGAAACTCCTACGAGCAGTACTTC. Protein product: CASSSALWDGNSYEQYF.

The chain carries TRBV25-1 and TRBJ2-7, with 9 positions matching TRBD1. The length of the CDR3 is 13 residues. The V gene's germline CDR1 is MGHDK and CDR2 SYGVNS. The V segment lost 7 bases and the J segment 5 bases; nucleotides outside the gene matches: 6. CDR3: CASTPDRGDEQYF. The CDR3 nucleotides are TGTGCCAGCACCCCAGACAGGGGGGACGAGCAGTACTTC.

The V and J genes are TRBV28 and TRBJ2-7; tentatively, D is TRBD1 (5 bases). Germline CDR1 MDHEN, CDR2 SYDVKM. The germline V and J ends were trimmed by 6 bases and 2 bases, with 11 bases remaining between them. There are 13 residues in the CDR3. The CDR3 region is CASRGQGPYEQYF. The CDR3 coding sequence is TGTGCCAGCAGGGGGCAGGGCCCCTACGAGCAGTACTTC.

The chain employs TRBV7-2 and TRBJ1-5; D unclear. The CDR3 consists of 15 residues. Germline loops: CDR1 SGHTA, CDR2 FQGNSA. V was trimmed by 1 base and J by 4 bases, leaving 11 bases between them. The CDR3 DNA reads TGTGCCAGCAGCTTAGGGGATACAGATAATCAGCCCCAGCATTTT. Protein sequence: CASSLGDTDNQPQHF.

This clonotype was picked up one time. CDR3 DNA: TGTGCCAGCAGCTTGGCTTCAGATTACTATGGCTACACCTTC. It yields the protein CASSLASDYYGYTF. The chain links TRBV5-6 to TRBJ1-2; D gene unclear. CDR1 SGHDT and CDR2 YYEEEE come from the germline V gene. The CDR3 has 14 residues. The V end lost 0 bases, the J end lost 3 bases, and 9 bases lay between the germline ends.

The chain has TRBV27 and TRBJ2-7; TRBD1 agrees at 7 bases. V dropped 5 bases and J dropped 6; count of bases not matched to a gene: 10. Germline V lookup: CDR1 MNHEY, CDR2 SMNVEV (reference sequence). CDR3 length equals 14 residues. The CDR3 DNA reads TGTGCCAGCAGTCCTCGGACAGGATCGACCGAGCAGTACTTC. The encoded protein is CASSPRTGSTEQYF.

This clonotype was observed a few times. This chain uses TRBV11-2 with TRBJ2-5, with D possibly called TRBD1 or TRBD2 (5 bases each). The CDR3 has 14 amino acids. Germline V CDR1 and CDR2: SGHAT, FQNNGV. V lost 5 bases and J lost 7, with 17 bases in between. CDR3 nucleotides: TGTGCCAGCAGCCTCAGCAGGGCAGAGGGGACCCAGTACTTC. Its translation: CASSLSRAEGTQYF.

On this clonotype itself: At one end the junction does not follow the germline gene, possibly because of a read error. The chain combines TRBV7-9 with TRBJ1-2, with 8 positions matching TRBD1. The length of the CDR3 is 14 residues. Per the germline V gene, CDR1 is SEHNR and CDR2 is FQNEAQ (reference sequence). Here the CDR3 reads CAGSYGQGAFGYTF. The CDR3 bases are TGTGCCGGCAGCTACGGACAGGGTGCATTTGGCTACACCTTC.

The rearrangement links TRBV7-9 to TRBJ2-3; 14 bases map to TRBD2. V was pared by 4 bases and J by 1 base, with 10 bases of the junction left unmatched. The CDR3 is 19 residues long. Germline CDR1 reads SEHNR; CDR2 reads FQNEAQ (reference sequence). CDR3 bases: TGTGCCAGCAGCTCGGGACTAGCGGGAGCCCCAGGGGGCACAGATACGCAGTATTTT. This translates into CASSSGLAGAPGGTDTQYF.

The chain is built from TRBV3-1 and TRBJ2-1, with D perhaps TRBD2 (7 bases). V lost 1 base to trimming and J lost 2 bases, with 15 bases between them. CDR1 and CDR2 (germline): LGHDT, YNNKEL (reference sequence). CDR3 length: 17 amino acids. The chain's CDR3 is CASSQASPGGAYNEQFF. For the CDR3, the DNA is TGTGCCAGCAGCCAAGCGAGCCCGGGGGGCGCCTACAATGAGCAGTTCTTC.

This chain joins TRBV29-1 and TRBJ2-5; maybe TRBD2 (6 bases). CDR1 SQVTM and CDR2 ANQGSEA come from the germline V gene. The ends were cut back, 6 bases at V and 1 base at J, with 18 bases in the middle. The CDR3 is 15 residues long. The chain's CDR3 is CSVTGLHLLQETQYF. The CDR3 coding sequence is TGCAGCGTAACGGGACTCCACTTACTCCAAGAGACCCAGTACTTC.

In this sample, this clonotype turned up once. DNA for the CDR3: TGCAGTGCCGGAGGGACACCTGCATCCTACGAGCAGTACTTC. This codes for CSAGGTPASYEQYF. The rearrangement uses TRBV20-1 and TRBJ2-5; D may match TRBD1 or TRBD2 (6 bases each). The DNA end favors TRBJ2-7, so the J call may be wrong. The CDR3 spans 14 residues. Per the germline V gene, CDR1 is DFQATT and CDR2 is SNEGSKA (reference sequence).

Notes on this clonotype: This may come from a read error, since a much larger clone is one base off. The chain has TRBV20-1 and TRBJ2-1; the match to TRBD2 covers 9 bases. V dropped 6 bases and J dropped 13; count of bases not matched to a gene: 16. CDR3 size: 14 residues. Germline CDR1 reads DFQATT; CDR2 reads SNEGSKA (reference sequence). The CDR3, as DNA: TGCAGTGCGAAGTCTGGACTAGCGCCTTCCGCCCAGTTCTTC. It yields the protein CSAKSGLAPSAQFF.

The chain couples TRBV4-1 to TRBJ2-1; D is ambiguous. The CDR3 has 13 amino acids. Trimming pared 7 bases from V and 0 bases from J, leaving 7 bases between. The germline gives CDR1 MGHRA, CDR2 YSYEKL. The CDR3, as DNA: TGCGCCAGCACGGCGGTCTCCTACAATGAGCAGTTCTTC. It codes for CASTAVSYNEQFF.

The chain links TRBV5-1 to TRBJ2-5; D is tentatively TRBD1 or TRBD2 (5 bases each). This CDR3 spans 16 amino acids. CDR1 is SGHRS and CDR2 is YFSETQ in the germline V gene. V was clipped by 4 bases and J by 4 bases, with 20 bases between them. The CDR3 sequence is CASSPPGRSFLETQYF. In DNA, the CDR3 is TGCGCCAGCAGCCCCCCGGGACGGTCATTCTTAGAGACCCAGTACTTC.

V usage is TRBV25-1 and J usage is TRBJ1-4, with 9 bases that match TRBD1. The V gene end was trimmed by 6 bases and the J gene end by 7 bases; junction bases not matched to a gene: 6. In germline, CDR1 is MGHDK, CDR2 SYGVNS. The CDR3 length is 14 residues. Here the CDR3 DNA reads TGTGCCAGCAGCGAGACAGGGGGTTTTGAAAAACTGTTTTTT. It yields the protein CASSETGGFEKLFF. The full variable domain, with the rest looked up from reference TRBV25-1 and TRBJ1-4, is EADIYQTPRYLVIGTGKKITLECSQTMGHDKMYWYQQDPGMELHLIHYSYGVNSTEKGDLSSESTVSRIRTEHFPLTLESARPSHTSQYLCASSETGGFEKLFFGSGTQLSVL.

V is TRBV27 and J is TRBJ2-3; TRBD2 might be the D (5 bases). Trimming cost V 5 bases and J 5 bases, with 14 bases left between them. This CDR3 spans 14 amino acids. CDR1 is MNHEY and CDR2 is SMNVEV in the germline V gene (reference sequence). Here the CDR3 DNA reads TGTGCCAGCAGTCGGGGAACTAGTTTAGATACGCAGTATTTT. This translates into CASSRGTSLDTQYF.

The V gene is TRBV20-1, the J gene TRBJ1-2; 7 nucleotides agree with TRBD1. Germline trimming cut 3 bases from V and 5 bases from J; bases unmatched to any gene: 15. Germline V gives CDR1 DFQATT, CDR2 SNEGSKA (reference sequence). This CDR3 contains 16 residues. CDR3 sequence reads: CSASANNRGSGYGYTF. CDR3 in DNA: TGCAGTGCTAGTGCAAACAACAGGGGTTCGGGATATGGCTACACCTTC.

This clonotype was seen a handful of times. The chain is built from TRBV29-1 and TRBJ1-1; D is unresolved. CDR1 SQVTM and CDR2 ANQGSEA come from the germline V gene. The CDR3 is 11 amino acids. The CDR3 nucleotides are TGCATCGCGGAGATGAACACTGAAGCTTTCTTT. Protein product: CIAEMNTEAFF.

This clonotype was observed a handful of times. The DNA of the CDR3 is TGTGCCAGCAGTCGTGGAGCGGGAGCTCGTTACAATGAGCAGTTCTTC. Protein: CASSRGAGARYNEQFF. V gene TRBV3-1 combines with J gene TRBJ2-1; 8 nucleotides align to TRBD2. CDR1 is LGHDT and CDR2 is YNNKEL in the germline V gene (reference sequence). The V segment lost 6 bases and the J segment 4 bases; nucleotides outside the gene matches: 11. The CDR3 is 16 amino acids.